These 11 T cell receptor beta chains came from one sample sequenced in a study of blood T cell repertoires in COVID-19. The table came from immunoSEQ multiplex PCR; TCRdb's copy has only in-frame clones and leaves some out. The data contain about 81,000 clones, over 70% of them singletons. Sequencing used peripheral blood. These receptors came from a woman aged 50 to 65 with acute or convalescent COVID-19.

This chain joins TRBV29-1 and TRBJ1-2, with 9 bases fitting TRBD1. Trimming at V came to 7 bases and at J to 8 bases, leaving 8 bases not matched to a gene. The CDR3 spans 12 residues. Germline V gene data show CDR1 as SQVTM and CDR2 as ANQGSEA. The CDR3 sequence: CSGNAGTGGYTF. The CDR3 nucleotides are TGCAGCGGGAACGCCGGGACAGGGGGCTACACCTTC.

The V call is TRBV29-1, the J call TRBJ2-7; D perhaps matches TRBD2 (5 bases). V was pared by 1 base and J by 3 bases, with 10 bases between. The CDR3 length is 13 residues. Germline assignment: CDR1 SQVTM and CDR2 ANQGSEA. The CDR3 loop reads CSVEGSRDYEQYF. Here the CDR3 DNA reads TGCAGCGTTGAAGGTTCGAGGGACTACGAGCAGTACTTC.

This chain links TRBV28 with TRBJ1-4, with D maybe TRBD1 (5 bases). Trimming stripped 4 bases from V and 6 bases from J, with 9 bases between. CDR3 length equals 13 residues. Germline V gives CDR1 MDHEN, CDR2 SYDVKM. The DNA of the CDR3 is TGTGCCAGCAGTTATTCAGGGTATGAAAAACTGTTTTTT. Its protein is CASSYSGYEKLFF.

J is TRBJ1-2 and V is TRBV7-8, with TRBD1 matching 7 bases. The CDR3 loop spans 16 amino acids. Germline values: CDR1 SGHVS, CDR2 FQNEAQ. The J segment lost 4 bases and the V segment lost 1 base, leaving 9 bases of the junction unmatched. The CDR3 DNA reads TGTGCCAGCAGCTTAGGAGCTGGGACAGCAACCTATGGCTACACCTTC. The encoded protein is CASSLGAGTATYGYTF.

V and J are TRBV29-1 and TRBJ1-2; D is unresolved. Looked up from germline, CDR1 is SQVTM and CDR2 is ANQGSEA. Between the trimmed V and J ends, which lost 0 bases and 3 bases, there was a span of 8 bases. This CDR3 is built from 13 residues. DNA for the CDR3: TGCAGCGTTGAAGACAGGCTTGACTATGGCTACACCTTC. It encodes CSVEDRLDYGYTF.

The CDR3 reads CASSLQRGGPLYNEQFF. Here the CDR3 DNA reads TGTGCCAGCAGCTTGCAACGGGGGGGACCGCTATACAATGAGCAGTTCTTC. The rearrangement uses TRBV5-4 and TRBJ2-1, with 8 bases fitting TRBD2. Losses at the gene ends were 1 base for V and 4 bases for J; bases not matched to a gene: 10. The CDR3 covers 17 residues. Germline V gene lookup returns CDR1 SGHNT and CDR2 YYREEE (reference sequence). Full variable domain (missing parts from reference TRBV5-4 and TRBJ2-1): ETGVTQSPTHLIKTRGQQVTLRCSSQSGHNTVSWYQQALGQGPQFIFQYYREEENGRGNFPPRFSGLQFPNYSSELNVNALELDDSALYLCASSLQRGGPLYNEQFFGPGTRLTVL.

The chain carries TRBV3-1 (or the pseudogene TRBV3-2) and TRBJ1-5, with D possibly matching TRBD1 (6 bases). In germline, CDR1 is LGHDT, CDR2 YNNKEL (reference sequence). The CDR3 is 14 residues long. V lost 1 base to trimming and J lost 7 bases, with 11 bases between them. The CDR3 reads CASSQGRGKQPQHF. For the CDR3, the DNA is TGTGCCAGCAGCCAAGGCAGGGGAAAACAGCCCCAGCATTTT.

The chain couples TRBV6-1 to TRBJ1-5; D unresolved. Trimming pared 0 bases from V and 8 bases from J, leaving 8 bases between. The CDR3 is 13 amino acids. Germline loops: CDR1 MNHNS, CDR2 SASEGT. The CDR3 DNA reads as TGTGCCAGCAGTGAAGCGGTCCCAGAGCCCCAGCATTTT. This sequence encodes CASSEAVPEPQHF.

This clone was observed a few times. Written as DNA, the CDR3 is TGCGCCAGCAGCCAAGCATTAACCTCTAACTCCTACGAGCAGTACTTC. Protein: CASSQALTSNSYEQYF. The chain employs TRBV4-3 and TRBJ2-7; D call uncertain. CDR3 length: 16 amino acids. Germline loops: CDR1 LGHNA, CDR2 YSLEER. The V and J ends lost 1 base and 0 bases respectively, with 13 bases between them.

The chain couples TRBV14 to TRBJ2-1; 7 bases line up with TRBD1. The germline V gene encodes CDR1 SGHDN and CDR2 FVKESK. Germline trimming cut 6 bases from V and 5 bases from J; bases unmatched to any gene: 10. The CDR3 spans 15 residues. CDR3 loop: CASRRTQGVNNEQFF. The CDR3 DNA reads TGTGCCAGCAGACGGACCCAGGGGGTGAACAATGAGCAGTTCTTC.

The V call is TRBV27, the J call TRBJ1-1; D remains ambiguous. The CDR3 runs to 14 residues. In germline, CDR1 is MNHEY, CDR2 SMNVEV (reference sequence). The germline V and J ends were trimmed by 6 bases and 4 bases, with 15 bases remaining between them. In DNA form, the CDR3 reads TGTGCCAGCAGGCCCAGGTCCGAGGGCACTGAAGCTTTCTTT. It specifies CASRPRSEGTEAFF.